This T cell receptor (beta chain) derives from a study of siplizumab effects on memory and regulatory T cells. Broader study findings: Under siplizumab, alloreactive sequences traced to unstimulated CD4+ memory cells were significantly reduced.

Assays were performed on about 97,000 TCR templates per sample. Only in-frame clones appear in the TCRdb table, and some are missing; sequencing was by immunoSEQ multiplex PCR. This sample has 99,000 or so clones, with roughly 92% found just once. With respect to this clone: Its target is not known.

The length of the CDR3 is 12 residues. Trimming pared 6 bases from V and 1 base from J, leaving 9 bases between. The germline CDR1 and CDR2 sequences are SQVTM and ANQGSEA. Sequencing was carried out using Tregs sorted from blood. This sequence joins TRBV29-1 and TRBJ1-1; D is undetermined. The receptor was derived from a human donor in good health. CDR3 residues: CSVARSNTEAFF. The CDR3, as DNA: TGCAGCGTGGCCAGATCGAACACTGAAGCTTTCTTT.